This TCR beta chain stems from a study of blood T cell repertoires in COVID-19 (TCRdb year 2020). Broadly, across the study: Collaborator samples came from the United States, Italy and Spain and covered acute and convalescent phases of COVID-19. The samples were drawn from two sources: the first 160 participants of the ongoing ImmuneRACE study, and 1,200 or so subjects contributed by 6 global collaborators. The prospective study material was composed of cDNA or gDNA derived from T cells, B-cell-depleted T cells, or PBMCs. Where HLA class I and class II types were available, the types were taken from metadata supplied by the sample provider, not from assay-based typing. The repertoires were released in a freely available public database meant as a resource for research on the immune response to SARS-CoV-2. Sample metadata almost always included a de-identified subject ID, COVID-19 status, age in years and sex. Deeply sampled blood TCRbeta repertoires from subjects exposed to, actively infected with, or recovered from COVID-19 were included in the dataset. The paper as a whole reports these results and caveats: The amount of clinical and demographic metadata varied by source and participant and was provided uncurated.

TCRbeta CDR3 regions were amplified from genomic DNA by means of the immunoSEQ Assay, a bias-controlled multiplex PCR. In the original analysis: The number of nucleated cells in each sample was estimated by amplification of reference gene primers within the assay. To quantify the absolute abundance of each unique TCRbeta CDR3 rearrangement, sequence reads were collapsed and filtered. For each sample, productive Simpson clonality was calculated as the square root of Simpson's diversity index across productive rearrangements. TCRdb's version of the immuneACCESS table is confined to in-frame rearrangements and falls short of the full clone set. An unresolved V gene accounts for under half of the shortfall where checked; the remainder is of unknown origin. V and J calls and clone size follow that table, whereas D and trimming were derived from the DNA. Across this sample there are approximately 300,000 clones, with approximately 86% seen only once. About 1% of the sample is taken by the ten largest.

As to this clone: No antigen is known for it. Germline and junction disagree at one end, which may indicate a read error.

Looking up the germline V gene (reference sequence) yields CDR1 SSHAT and CDR2 FNYEAQ. The CDR3 contains 15 residues, cysteine and phenylalanine counted. The only DNA kept is the CDR3, 45 bases in frame from the first base. At one collaborating source in Seattle, patients were enrolled during active infection and were followed longitudinally through the course of disease. Whole blood was collected in K2EDTA tubes by collaborating institutions according to the institutions' own protocols. Collaborator samples were shipped for TCRbeta analysis as frozen whole blood, isolated PBMCs, or DNA extracted from either sample type.

Sequenced material: peripheral blood. The receptor was isolated from a human donor with COVID-19, enrolled during active disease. The donor label of this sample is uncertain. The receptor chain draws on TRBV7-7 and TRBJ2-2; perhaps TRBD2 is the D gene, with 5 bases matching. The sequenced DNA: TGTGCTAGCAGTTCTCTAGCAACCAACACCGGGGAGCTGTTTTTT. It specifies CASSSLATNTGELFF.